These 28 T cell receptor beta chains originate from one sample sequenced in a study of molecular identifiers for immune sequencing clone quantification. TCRdb re-called the PCR reads with MiXCR, one entry per CDR3 protein. Counted here are approximately 100,000 distinct CDR3 sequences, roughly 34% occurring once; the ten biggest clones make up under 5.5%. Sequenced sample: naive CD8+ T cells from blood, with Jurkat cell RNA spiked in. Subset in this sample: FACS-sorted CD8+CD4-CCR7+CD45RA+ naive T cells. The source is a human donor in good health. Some libraries in this study had Jurkat cell RNA spiked in.

The chain couples TRBV2 to TRBJ2-7, with a tentative D call TRBD2 (6 bases). V was clipped by 4 bases and J by 3 bases, with 10 bases between them. Germline CDR1 SNHLY, CDR2 FYNNEI. The CDR3 consists of 13 residues. CDR3 residues: CASSAGGYYEQYF. The CDR3 coding sequence is TGTGCCAGCAGTGCAGGAGGGTACTACGAGCAGTACTTC. Supplemented by reference TRBV2 and TRBJ2-7, the full variable domain reads EPEVTQTPSHQVTQMGQEVILRCVPISNHLYFYWYRQILGQKVEFLVSFYNNEISEKSEIFDDQFSVERPDGSNFTLKIRSTKLEDSAMYFCASSAGGYYEQYFGPGTRLTVT.

This clonotype was seen a few times. The chain links TRBV11-2 to TRBJ2-3; TRBD1 aligns across 7 bases. After removal of 6 bases from V and 1 base from J, the junction contained 10 bases not matched to a gene. Looked up from germline, CDR1 is SGHAT and CDR2 is FQNNGV. The CDR3 loop spans 16 amino acids. This chain's CDR3 is CASSNRGTHRTDTQYF. CDR3 nucleotide sequence: TGTGCCAGCAGTAACAGGGGCACCCATCGCACAGATACGCAGTATTTT. The full variable domain, completed using reference TRBV11-2 and TRBJ2-3, is EAGVAQSPRYKIIEKRQSVAFWCNPISGHATLYWYQQILGQGPKLLIQFQNNGVVDDSQLPKDRFSAERLKGVDSTLKIQPAKLEDSAVYLCASSNRGTHRTDTQYFGPGTRLTVL.

About this clonotype: A much larger clonotype is one base distant, so this may be a read error. The CDR3 DNA sequence: TGTGCCAGCAGTTTAGACGACGCAGCCACTTGTCAGCCCCAGCATTTT. Protein product: CASSLDDAATCQPQHF. The rearrangement links TRBV28 to TRBJ1-5; D unclear. Trimming cost V 2 bases and J 6 bases, with 17 bases left between them. This CDR3 region has 16 residues. Germline V gene lookup returns CDR1 MDHEN and CDR2 SYDVKM.

This clonotype was counted at least ten times. The V and J genes are TRBV29-1 and TRBJ2-7; TRBD2 aligns across 8 bases. The CDR3 has 13 amino acids. Germline V gives CDR1 SQVTM, CDR2 ANQGSEA. V was clipped by 6 bases and J by 2 bases; unmatched bases: 6. CDR3 residues: CSVGTSGAYEQYF. CDR3 DNA sequence: TGCAGCGTGGGAACTAGCGGAGCCTACGAGCAGTACTTC.

Points on this clonotype: The junction departs from the called germline gene at one end, perhaps through a read error. The chain combines TRBV5-1 with TRBJ2-1; D is undetermined. Germline CDR1 and CDR2: SGHRS and YFSETQ. This CDR3 is built from 15 residues. This CDR3 is CASSLPPSGTDELFF. CDR3 sequence (DNA): TGCGCCAGCAGCCTCCCCCCCTCGGGCACGGATGAGCTGTTCTTC.

A note on this clonotype: One end of the junction fails to match germline, which may point to a read error. Here the CDR3 reads CATTTWESGGETLFF. The DNA for the CDR3 is TGTGCCACCACGACCTGGGAGTCCGGGGGGGAGACCCTGTTCTTC. This chain connects TRBV2 to TRBJ2-5, with TRBD2 matching over 8 bases. The CDR3 has 15 residues. Germline V CDR1 and CDR2: SNHLY, FYNNEI. The full variable domain, completed using reference TRBV2 and TRBJ2-5, is EPEVTQTPSHQVTQMGQEVILRCVPISNHLYFYWYRQILGQKVEFLVSFYNNEISEKSEIFDDQFSVERPDGSNFTLKIRSTKLEDSAMYFCATTTWESGGETLFFGPGTRLLVL.

This clonotype was observed a handful of times. The J gene is TRBJ2-2, the V gene TRBV27; tentatively, D is TRBD1 (5 bases). The CDR3 has 14 amino acids. Trimming took off 5 bases at V and 8 bases at J, with 15 bases between the two ends. The V gene's germline CDR1 is MNHEY and CDR2 SMNVEV (reference sequence). CDR3 sequence: CASSLSQGVGELFF. The DNA for the CDR3 is TGTGCCAGCAGTCTCTCCCAGGGTGTTGGGGAGCTGTTTTTT.

This clonotype was detected only a few times. The genes are TRBV7-8 and TRBJ1-1; D remains unclear. The germline V gene encodes CDR1 SGHVS and CDR2 FQNEAQ. The CDR3 consists of 15 residues. V was pared by 1 base and J by 1 base, with 10 bases between. The CDR3 spells CASSLVTVGNTEAFF. Written as DNA, the CDR3 is TGTGCCAGCAGCTTAGTAACGGTAGGGAACACTGAAGCTTTCTTT.

Ten or more counts support this clonotype. CDR3 in amino acids: CASSSFSSYEQYF. The CDR3 region has the DNA TGTGCCAGCAGCTCGTTTAGCTCCTACGAGCAGTACTTC. The rearrangement joins TRBV28 to TRBJ2-7; D is unresolved. This CDR3 spans 13 amino acids. Per germline, CDR1 MDHEN and CDR2 SYDVKM. The V gene lost 6 bases and the J gene lost 0 bases, with 9 bases spanning the gap.

This clonotype was seen many times. The chain joins TRBV7-2 to TRBJ2-3; 11 nucleotides agree with TRBD2. The CDR3 is 17 amino acids. Looked up from germline, CDR1 is SGHTA and CDR2 is FQGNSA. V was pared by 1 base and J by 5 bases, with 8 bases of the junction left unmatched. In nucleotides, the CDR3 is TGTGCCAGCAGCTTAGTGCTAGCGGGAGGTCTGGGAGATACGCAGTATTTT. It yields the protein CASSLVLAGGLGDTQYF.

A note on this clonotype: The CDR3 does not end in the conserved phenylalanine or tryptophan, so this is likely a read error. This chain joins TRBV19 and TRBJ1-5, with a weak D call TRBD1 (5 bases). The CDR3 length is 15 residues. Germline CDR1 is LNHDA and CDR2 is SQIVND (reference sequence). The DNA for the CDR3 is TGTGCCTGTAGTATAGATTCGGGACCCTATCAGCCCCAGCATATT. As protein: CACSIDSGPYQPQHI.

The gene calls are TRBV2 and TRBJ2-7; TRBD1 matches at 9 bases. After removal of 6 bases from V and 6 bases from J, the junction contained 6 bases not matched to a gene. This CDR3 comprises 13 residues. CDR1 is SNHLY and CDR2 is FYNNEI in the germline V gene. The CDR3 nucleotides are TGTGCCAGCAGCGTGGGACAGGGCTGCGAGCAGTACTTC. This codes for CASSVGQGCEQYF.

This clonotype turned up a few times. This rearrangement joins TRBV12-3 or TRBV12-4 to TRBJ2-7; TRBD1 might be the D (5 bases). This CDR3 region has 14 residues. V lost 0 bases, J lost 9 bases, and 15 bases lay in between. The CDR3 DNA follows: TGTGCCAGCAGTTTAGCGACGGACACGCTCGGGCAGTACTTC. Translation: CASSLATDTLGQYF.

Comments on this clonotype: Likely a read error: the CDR3 ends without its conserved phenylalanine or tryptophan. Because the CDR3's place on the DNA is in doubt, the DNA is left out and the CDR3 is given as listed by TCRdb. The rearrangement uses TRBV4-2 and TRBJ2-7; the tabulated D call, TRBD2, remains unverified against the DNA. The CDR3 is 15 residues long, counting both termini. Germline CDR1 is LGHNA and CDR2 is YNFKEQ. The CDR3 sequence: CASSQDRAGGNEQNI.

Many counts were recorded for this clonotype. The CDR3 bases are TGTGCCAGCAGCCGCAGGCCAGGACAGGGGGTACACTCCTACGAGCAGTACTTC. Its translation: CASSRRPGQGVHSYEQYF. This rearrangement joins TRBV7-6 to TRBJ2-7; 10 nucleotides agree with TRBD1. Germline trimming cut 5 bases from V and 0 bases from J; bases unmatched to any gene: 13. The CDR3 consists of 18 residues. Germline V gene data show CDR1 as SGHVS and CDR2 as FNYEAQ.

This clonotype was counted only a few times. Here the CDR3 reads CASSPLSITYNEQFF. The CDR3 DNA reads TGTGCCAGCAGTCCTCTTAGCATTACCTACAATGAGCAGTTCTTC. The rearrangement joins TRBV6-2 or TRBV6-3 to TRBJ2-1; D ambiguous. V was pared by 5 bases and J by 2 bases, with 13 bases between. The CDR3 extends over 15 amino acids. Germline loops: CDR1 MNHEY, CDR2 SVGEGT.

The chain couples TRBV4-3 to TRBJ2-7, with 8 positions matching TRBD1. Germline CDR1 LGHNA, CDR2 YSLEER. V lost 3 bases, J lost 6 bases, and 10 bases stayed unmatched. This CDR3 is built from 15 residues. This CDR3 reads CASSHTGDDRGEQYF. In DNA, the CDR3 is TGCGCCAGCAGCCACACTGGGGATGACAGGGGCGAGCAGTACTTC.

The CDR3 loop is CASSLQTGDETQYF. CDR3 in DNA: TGTGCCAGCAGTTTACAGACAGGGGACGAGACCCAGTACTTC. J is TRBJ2-5 and V is TRBV27, with TRBD1 matching 8 bases. The CDR3 extends over 14 amino acids. J was trimmed by 5 bases and V by 2 bases; bases with no gene match: 4. Germline CDR1 reads MNHEY; CDR2 reads SMNVEV (reference sequence).

This clonotype is a singleton in its sample. A read error is possible here, since a much larger clone lies one base away. The chain joins TRBV9 to TRBJ1-1; no firm D call. Germline V CDR1 and CDR2: SGDLS, YYNGEE. The CDR3 has 12 residues. This CDR3 is CASRDVNTEVFF. In nucleotides, the CDR3 is TGTGCCAGCAGAGATGTCAACACTGAAGTTTTCTTT.

The chain couples TRBV19 to TRBJ2-3; D remains unclear. This CDR3 contains 14 residues. Germline V gene data show CDR1 as LNHDA and CDR2 as SQIVND (reference sequence). The V and J ends lost 5 bases and 2 bases respectively, with 11 bases between them. CDR3 sequence: CASSPHSLTDTQYF. CDR3 DNA: TGTGCCAGTAGTCCCCACAGCCTCACAGATACGCAGTATTTT.

The chain carries TRBV27 and TRBJ2-5; D remains unclear. Germline V gene data show CDR1 as MNHEY and CDR2 as SMNVEV (reference sequence). Trimming took off 0 bases at V and 3 bases at J, with 14 bases between the two ends. The CDR3 totals 16 residues. The CDR3 spells CASSLSSFRVEETQYF. CDR3 DNA: TGTGCCAGCAGTTTATCGAGTTTCCGGGTTGAAGAGACCCAGTACTTC.

This clonotype has at least ten counts. The chain has TRBV29-1 and TRBJ2-4; D uncertain. This CDR3 is built from 11 residues. With 8 bases removed from V and 0 bases from J, the gap between germline ends came to 5 bases. Germline V gene lookup returns CDR1 SQVTM and CDR2 ANQGSEA. CDR3 sequence (DNA): TGCAGCTCTGTAGCCAAAAACATTCAGTACTTC. Its protein product is CSSVAKNIQYF.

Turning to this clonotype: A clone one base away is much larger, so this may be a read error. The chain has TRBV28 and TRBJ2-5; D uncertain. The germline V gene encodes CDR1 MDHEN and CDR2 SYDVKM. This CDR3 has 15 amino acids. The CDR3 region is CASSSGSTWEEPQYF. In DNA, the CDR3 is TGTGCCAGCAGTTCAGGTTCCACTTGGGAAGAGCCCCAGTACTTC.

Here the CDR3 DNA reads TGTGCCAGCAGTTTATGGGGGGGAGCTGATACGCAGTATTTT. Translation: CASSLWGGADTQYF. The chain combines TRBV28 with TRBJ2-3; weak D call: TRBD2 (6 bases). This CDR3 is built from 14 residues. Between the trimmed V and J ends, which lost 0 bases and 6 bases, there was a span of 10 bases. Per germline, CDR1 MDHEN and CDR2 SYDVKM. Based on the CDR3 plus reference TRBV28 and TRBJ2-3, the full variable domain is DVKVTQSSRYLVKRTGEKVFLECVQDMDHENMFWYRQDPGLGLRLIYFSYDVKMKEKGDIPEGYSVSREKKERFSLILESASTNQTSMYLCASSLWGGADTQYFGPGTRLTVL.

The chain recombines TRBV2 with TRBJ1-1; the D is unclear. The germline V gene has CDR1 SNHLY and CDR2 FYNNEI. This CDR3 comprises 13 residues. Trimming pared 0 bases from V and 0 bases from J, leaving 2 bases between. DNA of the CDR3: TGTGCCAGCAGTGAAGCGGTGAACACTGAAGCTTTCTTT. Its protein product is CASSEAVNTEAFF.

The chain is built from TRBV9 and TRBJ2-1, with D unclear. The CDR3 extends over 16 amino acids. Between the trimmed V and J ends, which lost 0 bases and 0 bases, there was a span of 10 bases. In germline, CDR1 is SGDLS, CDR2 YYNGEE. The CDR3 region has the DNA TGTGCCAGCAGCGTAGGGTCTCCATTCTCCTACAATGAGCAGTTCTTC. Translating it yields CASSVGSPFSYNEQFF.

About this clonotype: A read error may be the cause here, since a much bigger clone is one base away. The CDR3 end shows no conserved phenylalanine or tryptophan, and so a read error is likely. This chain links TRBV7-8 with TRBJ1-1; TRBD1 aligns across 9 bases. V dropped 5 bases and J dropped 6; count of bases not matched to a gene: 7. Germline-derived CDR1 and CDR2 are SGHVS and FQNEAQ. The CDR3 loop spans 14 amino acids. CDR3 sequence reads: CASSPRQGGAEAFL. The CDR3 region has the DNA TGTGCCAGCAGCCCTAGACAGGGGGGGGCTGAAGCTTTCTTA.

The table lists this clonotype with many counts. The chain employs TRBV25-1 and TRBJ2-3, with D maybe TRBD2 (5 bases). V was trimmed by 3 bases and J by 2 bases, leaving 12 bases between them. This CDR3 comprises 15 residues. Germline CDR1 reads MGHDK; CDR2 reads SYGVNS. This CDR3 reads CASSDGDGITDTQYF. CDR3 nucleotide sequence: TGTGCCAGCAGTGATGGTGACGGGATCACAGATACGCAGTATTTT.